The present entry profiles one TCR beta chain with its context. Other DNA sequences in the same sample also yield this CDR3. These data are taken from a study of shared T cell receptors in the human thymus. Repertoires were generated with immunoSEQ multiplex PCR, while TCRdb's copy carries only in-frame clones and drops some. Counted here are fewer than 700,000 clones, roughly 90% occurring once; the ten biggest clones make up approximately 0.01%. J gave up 7 bases and V 4 bases, and 15 bases lay outside the gene matches. The CDR3 totals 17 residues. Germline-derived CDR1 and CDR2 are LGHNA and YNFKEQ. Another study also made use of these data, one on human thymus T cells. That report adds: Congenital heart defects were the reason for the corrective surgery that the donors, healthy Finnish infants, were having. Resected material from corrective heart surgery provided the thymus tissue analysed. Within thymic and blood repertoires, V and J gene usage appeared to be biased. Highly overlapping thymic repertoires in unrelated individuals were reported by related research.

Input material: thymocytes. The source of this sequence is a boy under three years old with a congenital heart defect. The chain links TRBV4-2 to TRBJ2-3, with 9 positions matching TRBD2. CDR3 region: CASSPPPEREEGNTQYF. The CDR3 DNA reads as TGTGCCAGCAGCCCGCCGCCGGAGCGGGAGGAGGGAAATACGCAGTATTTT.